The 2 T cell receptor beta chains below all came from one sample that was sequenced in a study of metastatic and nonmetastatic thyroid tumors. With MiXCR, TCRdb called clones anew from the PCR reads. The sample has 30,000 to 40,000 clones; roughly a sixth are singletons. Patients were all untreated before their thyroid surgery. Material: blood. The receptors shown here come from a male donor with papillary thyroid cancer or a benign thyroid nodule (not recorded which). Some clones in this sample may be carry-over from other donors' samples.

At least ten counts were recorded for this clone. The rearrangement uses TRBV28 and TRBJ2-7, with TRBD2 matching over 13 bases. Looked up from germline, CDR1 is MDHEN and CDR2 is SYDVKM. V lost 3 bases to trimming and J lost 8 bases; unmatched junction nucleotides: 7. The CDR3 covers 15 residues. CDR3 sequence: CASSFRTSGSKKQYF. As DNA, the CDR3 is TGTGCCAGCAGTTTCCGGACTAGCGGGAGCAAAAAGCAGTACTTC.

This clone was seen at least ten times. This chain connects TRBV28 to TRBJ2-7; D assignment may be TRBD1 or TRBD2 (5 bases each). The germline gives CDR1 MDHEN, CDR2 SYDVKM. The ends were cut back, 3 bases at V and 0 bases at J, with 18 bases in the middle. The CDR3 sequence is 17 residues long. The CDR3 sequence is CASSFKIGAGSSYEQYF. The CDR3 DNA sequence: TGTGCCAGCAGTTTTAAGATCGGGGCAGGGAGCTCCTACGAGCAGTACTTC.